These T cell receptor beta chains were read from a single sample in a study of T cells after yellow fever vaccination. TCRdb re-called the 5' RACE reads with MiXCR, one entry per CDR3 protein. The sample contains approximately 550,000 distinct CDR3 sequences, about 19% of which appear only once. The material was PBMCs, obtained 15 days after the yellow fever booster vaccination. Receptor source: a man aged 25-45 years who received the YFV17D yellow fever vaccine. CDR3s include the opening cysteine and the closing phenylalanine or tryptophan. The order of the fields is J gene, V gene, D gene, clone size, CDR3 DNA, CDR3 protein. A D gene is named only where the DNA matches it firmly. Where a row states a size, it is once, few, many or the class of an expanded clone; other rows omit it.

TRBJ2-3 TRBV20-1 . few TGCAGTGCTACCCGACCCACAGATACGCAGTATTTT CSATRPTDTQYF
TRBJ1-1 TRBV10-3 TRBD1 . TGTGCCATCAGGATGGGACAGGGGAACACTGAAGCTTTCTTT CAIRMGQGNTEAFF
TRBJ2-7 TRBV7-2 . many TGTGCCAGCAGTACTGCCTACGAGCAGTACTTC CASSTAYEQYF
TRBJ1-1 TRBV5-6 . few TGTGCCAGCAGCTTTAGGACGTATGAAGCTTTCTTT CASSFRTYEAFF
TRBJ2-3 TRBV28 TRBD2 few TGTGCCAGCAGTTTGCCCCTAGCGGGATCAAGGGCTACGCAGTATTTT CASSLPLAGSRATQYF
TRBJ2-3 TRBV7-2 . . TGTGCCAGCGCAGCGGACTCTAGCACAGATACGCAGTATTTT CASAADSSTDTQYF
TRBJ1-5 TRBV28 TRBD1 . TGTGCCAGCACCGAACTCACAGGGGTCGACAATCAGCCCCAGCATTTT CASTELTGVDNQPQHF
TRBJ1-2 TRBV5-5 . few TGTGCCAGCAGCTTGGGGGACACCAGCCGGGGCTACACCTTC CASSLGDTSRGYTF
TRBJ2-5 TRBV6-6 . few TGTGCCAGCTATGCGGGCAGTCAAGAGACCCAGTACTTC CASYAGSQETQYF
TRBJ1-4 TRBV7-2 . few TGTGCCAGCAGCTTAGACAAGGCGGTTGAAAAACTGTTTTTT CASSLDKAVEKLFF
TRBJ2-5 TRBV6-1 . . TGTGCCAGCAGTCGCCTCGAGGGTCCCGAACAAGAGACCCAGTACTTC CASSRLEGPEQETQYF
TRBJ2-7 TRBV4-3 . few TGCGCCAGCAGCCACAGGGCTGGGTGGGGGAAGGAGATCTACGAGCAGTACTTC CASSHRAGWGKEIYEQYF
TRBJ2-1 TRBV5-1 . . TGCGCCAGCAGCCCGGGACAACTGATGATCTACAATGAGCAGTTCTTC CASSPGQLMIYNEQFF
TRBJ2-7 TRBV7-6 TRBD2 . TGTGCCAGCAGCTCCCGGGGGACTAGCGACTACGAGCAGTACTTC CASSSRGTSDYEQYF
TRBJ2-1 TRBV5-1 TRBD2 once TGCGCCAGCAGCTTGCAGGGACTAGCGGGAGGACTGAGGGATGAGCAGTTCTTC CASSLQGLAGGLRDEQFF
TRBJ2-5 TRBV28 . . TGTGCCAGCAGTCCAGGGGTCCTCTACCAAGAGACCCAGTACTTC CASSPGVLYQETQYF
TRBJ1-1 TRBV3-1 TRBD1 few TGTGCCAGCAGCCAAAACAGGGGAGCTTTCTTT CASSQNRGAFF
TRBJ2-3 TRBV7-2 . few TGTGCCAGCAGCTTAGAGAAGGGGAGCACGCAGTATTTT CASSLEKGSTQYF
TRBJ2-6 TRBV5-1 . . TGCGCCAGCAGCTTGAGCCTCTCGAGGGGGGCCAACGTCCTGACTTTC CASSLSLSRGANVLTF
TRBJ2-5 TRBV10-3 . few TGTGCCATCTCCGGAGGGCTGGGAGAGACCCAGTACTTC CAISGGLGETQYF
TRBJ2-5 TRBV11-2 . . TGTGCCAGCAGCTTATTCTGGTCAGGACAAGAGACCCAGTACTTC CASSLFWSGQETQYF
TRBJ1-2 TRBV9 . few TGTGCCAGCAGCCCCATGAGTGAGGGCCTCGGAGGCTACACCTTC CASSPMSEGLGGYTF